This T cell receptor (beta chain) is from a study of blood T cell repertoires in COVID-19. The CDR3 contains 15 residues. Germline V gives CDR1 KGHSH, CDR2 LQKENI. Trimming cost V 6 bases and J 3 bases, with 17 bases left between them. Repertoires were generated with immunoSEQ multiplex PCR, while TCRdb's copy carries only in-frame clones and drops some. This sample has approximately 210,000 clones, with approximately 83% found just once. Individuals aged about 18 to 89 years were recruited from 24 US areas. This TCR was sampled from a woman in her fifties or sixties who had recovered from COVID-19. Sequenced material: PBMCs or T cells enriched from blood (not recorded which). The rearrangement joins TRBV18 to TRBJ1-2, with D tentatively TRBD1 (6 bases). The CDR3 here is CASSPTGGGDYGYTF. The CDR3 DNA is TGTGCCAGCTCCCCTACGGGAGGGGGGGACTATGGCTACACCTTC.